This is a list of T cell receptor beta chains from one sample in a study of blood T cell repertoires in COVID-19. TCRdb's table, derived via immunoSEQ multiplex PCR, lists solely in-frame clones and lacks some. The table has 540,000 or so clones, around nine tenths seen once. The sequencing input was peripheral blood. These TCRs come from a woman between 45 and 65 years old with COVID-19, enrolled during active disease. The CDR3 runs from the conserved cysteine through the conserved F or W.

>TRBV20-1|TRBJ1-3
CSASKQGTGNTIYF
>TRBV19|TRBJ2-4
CASRVSQGLNIQYF
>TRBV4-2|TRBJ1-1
CASSQAGSEAFF
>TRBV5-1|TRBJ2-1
CASSPGQVVNEQFF
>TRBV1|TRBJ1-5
CTSSLQGRQPQHF
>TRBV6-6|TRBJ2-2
CASRTGQGSTGELFF
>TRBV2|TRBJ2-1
CASSDLRLAGPKSNEQFF
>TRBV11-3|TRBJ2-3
CASSPTGGDTQYF
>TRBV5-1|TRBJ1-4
CASSRSGGEKLFF
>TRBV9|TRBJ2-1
CASSPLAGPYNEQFF
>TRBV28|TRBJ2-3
CASSLARDRGDTQYF
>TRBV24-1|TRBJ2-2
CATSDLHIPFSGGAGGELFF
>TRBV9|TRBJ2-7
CASSEGQGYDEQYF
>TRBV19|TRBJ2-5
CASSMGLHGGETQYF
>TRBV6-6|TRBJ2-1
CASSYEGSPYNEQFF
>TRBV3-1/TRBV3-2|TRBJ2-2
CASSQASSQGELFF
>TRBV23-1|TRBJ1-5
CASSQPDRGRSNQPQHF
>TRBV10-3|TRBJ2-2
CAISPRDRDHTGELFF
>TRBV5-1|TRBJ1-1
CASSSPRGNVNTEAFF
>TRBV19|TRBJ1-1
CASSGGSAFF
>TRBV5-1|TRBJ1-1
CASSLATGNTEAFF
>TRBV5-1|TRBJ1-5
CASSLGQSNQPQHF
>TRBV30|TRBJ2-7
CAWSEIAASGEQYF
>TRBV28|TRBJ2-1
CASSPRLYGHEQFF
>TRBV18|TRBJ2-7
CASSPEAQGYEQYF
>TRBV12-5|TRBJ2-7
CASAPLNRGTYEQYF
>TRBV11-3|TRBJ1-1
CASGQGINTEAFF
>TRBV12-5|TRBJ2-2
CASGVLRGQTNTGELFF
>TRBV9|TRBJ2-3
CASSTRGSTDTQYF